The 27 T cell receptor beta chains given below trace back to one sample, sequenced in a study of blood T cell repertoires in COVID-19. Produced via immunoSEQ multiplex PCR; TCRdb's table is partial and in-frame only. The table lists over 250,000 clones, 88% of them singletons. The sequenced sample consisted of peripheral blood. The receptor set was obtained from a man in his 60s who had recovered from COVID-19.

The J gene is TRBJ2-7, the V gene TRBV13; the match to TRBD2 covers 7 bases. V trimming: 3 bases; J trimming: 3 bases; junction bases outside the gene matches: 11. Germline CDR1 PRHDT, CDR2 FYEKMQ (reference sequence). The CDR3 spans 16 residues. The CDR3 loop is CASSFRGSGLDYEQYF. As DNA, the CDR3 is TGTGCCAGCAGCTTCAGAGGTAGCGGGTTAGACTACGAGCAGTACTTC.

The rearrangement uses TRBV9 and TRBJ2-3; TRBD2 matches at 15 bases. V shed 3 bases, J shed 4 bases, and the junction held 3 bases outside the gene matches. Germline CDR1 is SGDLS and CDR2 is YYNGEE. The CDR3 has 16 amino acids. Here the CDR3 DNA reads TGTGCCAGCAGCGGGCGGACTAGCGGGGGGGCAGATACGCAGTATTTT. This gives the protein CASSGRTSGGADTQYF.

For the CDR3, the DNA is TGCGCCAGCAGATACCTAGCGGGGACGCAAGAGACCCAGTACTTC. Translation gives CASRYLAGTQETQYF. The gene calls are TRBV5-1 and TRBJ2-5; 9 bases map to TRBD2. This CDR3 has 15 amino acids. V trimming: 5 bases; J trimming: 2 bases; junction bases outside the gene matches: 7. The germline CDR1 and CDR2 sequences are SGHRS and YFSETQ.

The J gene is TRBJ2-3, the V gene TRBV6-6; no clear D. Per germline, CDR1 MNHNY and CDR2 SVGAGI (reference sequence). CDR3 length: 12 amino acids. V shed 8 bases and J shed 1 base, with 7 bases lying between them. The CDR3 protein is CASRGGTDTQYF. The CDR3 DNA reads as TGTGCCAGCCGAGGCGGCACAGATACGCAGTATTTT.

This clone has a single count. The chain uses TRBV7-2 and TRBJ1-2; 7 bases line up with TRBD1. From germline, CDR1 is SGHTA and CDR2 FQGNSA. This CDR3 is built from 13 residues. The V and J ends lost 4 bases and 6 bases, in that order; junction bases with no gene match: 5. CDR3 nucleotide sequence: TGTGCCAGCAGCTCCCGACAGGGCCATGGCTACACCTTC. It yields the protein CASSSRQGHGYTF.

The V gene is TRBV6-5, the J gene TRBJ1-2, with 7 bases lining up with TRBD1. Germline assignment: CDR1 MNHEY and CDR2 SVGAGI. This CDR3 is built from 15 residues. V was clipped by 6 bases and J by 5 bases; unmatched bases: 12. The CDR3 sequence: CASSRLMDRWYGYTF. CDR3 nucleotides: TGTGCCAGCAGCAGACTGATGGACAGGTGGTATGGCTACACCTTC.

The chain employs TRBV5-1 and TRBJ2-3; 7 bases line up with TRBD2. Germline V gene lookup returns CDR1 SGHRS and CDR2 YFSETQ. The CDR3 runs to 17 residues. The trim removed 0 bases at V and 3 bases at J, leaving 10 bases unmatched. CDR3 loop: CASSLGKGLGRTDTQYF. CDR3 nucleotide sequence: TGCGCCAGCAGCTTGGGTAAAGGACTAGGGAGGACAGATACGCAGTATTTT.

This clone was picked up one time. J is TRBJ2-5 and V is TRBV27, with D tentatively TRBD2 (7 bases). CDR1 and CDR2 (germline): MNHEY, SMNVEV (reference sequence). This CDR3 spans 15 amino acids. V dropped 5 bases and J dropped 3 bases, with 16 bases sitting between them. CDR3 in amino acids: CASSPPRGGEETQYF. CDR3 DNA: TGTGCCAGCAGTCCCCCCCGCGGGGGCGAAGAGACCCAGTACTTC.

This clone was seen only a few times. The CDR3 sequence: CASSGITGDKTEAFF. As DNA, the CDR3 is TGTGCCAGCAGCGGGATAACAGGGGACAAAACTGAAGCTTTCTTT. V is TRBV27 and J is TRBJ1-1; 7 nucleotides match TRBD1. The V and J ends lost 6 bases and 5 bases, in that order; junction bases with no gene match: 12. Germline assignment: CDR1 MNHEY and CDR2 SMNVEV (reference sequence). The CDR3 sequence is 15 residues long.

The chain couples TRBV19 to TRBJ2-1; 10 bases line up with TRBD2. V was clipped by 6 bases and J by 7 bases; unmatched bases: 9. The CDR3 covers 15 residues. CDR1 is LNHDA and CDR2 is SQIVND in the germline V gene (reference sequence). The CDR3 here is CASSTERGGSNEQFF. DNA for the CDR3: TGTGCCAGTAGCACAGAGCGGGGGGGCAGTAATGAGCAGTTCTTC.

V is TRBV14 and J is TRBJ1-2; D not resolved. Trimming pared 1 base from V and 5 bases from J, leaving 14 bases between. CDR1 and CDR2 from the germline V gene are SGHDN and FVKESK. This CDR3 is 15 amino acids long. CDR3: CASSQVVGDRYGYTF. In DNA, the CDR3 is TGTGCCAGCAGCCAAGTGGTCGGAGATCGGTATGGCTACACCTTC.

The V gene is TRBV27, the J gene TRBJ1-2; TRBD1 is a possible D gene (5 bases). The CDR3 contains 15 residues. Trimming stripped 2 bases from V and 4 bases from J, with 14 bases between. CDR1 is MNHEY, CDR2 SMNVEV, per germline (reference sequence). CDR3 protein: CASSLGGGTTYGYTF. CDR3 sequence (DNA): TGTGCCAGCAGTTTAGGGGGGGGTACAACCTATGGCTACACCTTC.

The table lists this clone with a count of one. The chain joins TRBV2 to TRBJ2-7, with TRBD2 matching over 8 bases. Losses at the gene ends were 7 bases for V and 0 bases for J; bases not matched to a gene: 5. Germline values: CDR1 SNHLY, CDR2 FYNNEI. The CDR3 has 14 residues. Written as DNA, the CDR3 is TGTGCCAGCATCTTAGCGGGGTTCTCCTACGAGCAGTACTTC. Translating it yields CASILAGFSYEQYF.

Remarks on this clone: The junction differs from germline at one of its ends, possibly a read error. The chain joins TRBV6-2 or TRBV6-3 to TRBJ1-1, with D tentatively TRBD1 (6 bases). Germline values: CDR1 MNHEY, CDR2 SVGEGT. This CDR3 contains 14 residues. The CDR3 DNA reads TGTGCCAGCAGTTACGGGGACATGAACACCGAAGCTTTCTTT. Protein: CASSYGDMNTEAFF.

The chain is built from TRBV4-2 and TRBJ2-7, with 9 bases aligning to TRBD2. This CDR3 spans 16 amino acids. CDR1 and CDR2 from the germline V gene are LGHNA and YNFKEQ. J gave up 2 bases and V 0 bases, and 5 bases lay outside the gene matches. Here the CDR3 reads CASSQEGLAQTYEQYF. DNA of the CDR3: TGTGCCAGCAGCCAAGAAGGACTAGCGCAAACCTACGAGCAGTACTTC.

This clone was found a few times. The chain couples TRBV27 to TRBJ2-5; 9 bases match TRBD1. Germline V gene data show CDR1 as MNHEY and CDR2 as SMNVEV (reference sequence). The J segment lost 5 bases and the V segment lost 5 bases, leaving 9 bases of the junction unmatched. The length of the CDR3 is 15 residues. CDR3 protein: CASSPNTGTGETQYF. In DNA form, the CDR3 reads TGTGCCAGCAGTCCAAATACAGGGACAGGGGAGACCCAGTACTTC.

This chain joins TRBV10-2 and TRBJ2-1, with 8 positions matching TRBD2. Per the germline V gene, CDR1 is WSHSY and CDR2 is SAAADI. The CDR3 is 11 amino acids. Trimming took 7 bases from V and 8 from J; bases not matched to a gene: 1. DNA for the CDR3: TGCGCCAGCACGGGGGGGGATGAGCAGTTCTTC. Residues: CASTGGDEQFF.

The chain links TRBV5-4 to TRBJ1-2; 7 nucleotides agree with TRBD1. The junction had 6 bases not matched to a gene; V was cut back by 0 bases and J by 4 bases. From germline, CDR1 is SGHNT and CDR2 YYREEE (reference sequence). The length of the CDR3 is 15 residues. For the CDR3, the DNA is TGTGCCAGCAGCTTGGGGGCTGCAGGGGGCTATGGCTACACCTTC. Its translation is CASSLGAAGGYGYTF. Drawing the rest from reference TRBV5-4 and TRBJ1-2, the complete variable domain is ETGVTQSPTHLIKTRGQQVTLRCSSQSGHNTVSWYQQALGQGPQFIFQYYREEENGRGNFPPRFSGLQFPNYSSELNVNALELDDSALYLCASSLGAAGGYGYTFGSGTRLTVV.

This clone was seen only a few times. The CDR3 coding sequence is TGTGCCATCAGTCCGACAGGGGATAATTCACCCCTCCACTTT. Residues: CAISPTGDNSPLHF. The chain combines TRBV10-3 with TRBJ1-6; 8 positions agree with TRBD1. The germline V gene encodes CDR1 ENHRY and CDR2 SYGVKD. J was trimmed by 5 bases and V by 5 bases; bases with no gene match: 2. This CDR3 is built from 14 residues.

The chain uses TRBV5-1 and TRBJ2-7; 7 positions agree with TRBD2. This CDR3 comprises 14 residues. Germline V CDR1 and CDR2: SGHRS, YFSETQ. After removal of 1 base from V and 1 base from J, the junction contained 2 bases not matched to a gene. CDR3 in amino acids: CASSLSSGSYEQYF. CDR3 DNA sequence: TGCGCCAGCAGCTTGTCTAGCGGATCCTACGAGCAGTACTTC. Supplemented by reference TRBV5-1 and TRBJ2-7, the full variable domain reads KAGVTQTPRYLIKTRGQQVTLSCSPISGHRSVSWYQQTPGQGLQFLFEYFSETQRNKGNFPGRFSGRQFSNSRSEMNVSTLELGDSALYLCASSLSSGSYEQYFGPGTRLTVT.

The rearrangement uses TRBV18 and TRBJ2-2, with 8 bases lining up with TRBD1. Germline V CDR1 and CDR2: KGHSH, LQKENI. V lost 6 bases, J lost 2 bases, and 14 bases stayed unmatched. This CDR3 has 18 residues. The CDR3 reads CASSKTQATGVNTGELFF. CDR3 bases: TGTGCCAGCTCGAAAACCCAGGCGACAGGGGTAAACACCGGGGAGCTGTTTTTT. The variable domain in full, with the rest retrieved from reference TRBV18 and TRBJ2-2, is NAGVMQNPRHLVRRRGQEARLRCSPMKGHSHVYWYRQLPEEGLKFMVYLQKENIIDESGMPKERFSAEFPKEGPSILRIQQVVRGDSAAYFCASSKTQATGVNTGELFFGEGSRLTVL.

Only one count was recorded for this clone. The rearrangement joins TRBV19 to TRBJ1-5; the D is unclear. There are 12 residues in the CDR3. Trimming pared 3 bases from V and 4 bases from J, leaving 4 bases between. Germline V gives CDR1 LNHDA, CDR2 SQIVND (reference sequence). In DNA, the CDR3 is TGTGCCAGTAGTATGAGGAATCAGCCCCAGCATTTT. It specifies CASSMRNQPQHF.

The chain links TRBV28 to TRBJ1-6, with 11 positions matching TRBD1. The germline V gene encodes CDR1 MDHEN and CDR2 SYDVKM. CDR3 length: 13 residues. J gave up 14 bases and V 6 bases, and 6 bases lay outside the gene matches. CDR3 sequence (DNA): TGTGCCAGCAGCTCCCCGGGACAGGGGGCCCTCCACTTT. This translates into CASSSPGQGALHF.

CDR3 in DNA: TGTGCCAGCAGCGGGGGCAGGAGCCTCCAAGAGACCCAGTACTTC. Amino acids: CASSGGRSLQETQYF. The V gene is TRBV5-4, the J gene TRBJ2-5, with D perhaps matching TRBD1 (6 bases). This CDR3 has 15 residues. Between the trimmed V and J ends, which lost 4 bases and 1 base, there was a span of 14 bases. Germline CDR1 and CDR2: SGHNT and YYREEE (reference sequence).

This chain uses TRBV3-1 (or the pseudogene TRBV3-2) with TRBJ2-1, with D perhaps matching TRBD2 (6 bases). Looked up from germline, CDR1 is LGHDT and CDR2 is YNNKEL (reference sequence). Trimming shortened V by 3 bases and J by 15 bases, and 21 bases separated the two germline ends. The CDR3 is 14 residues long. The CDR3 nucleotides are TGTGCCAGCAGCCAGACCAATGGTGGGGGGAGCGGGTTCTTC. It specifies CASSQTNGGGSGFF.

The chain is built from TRBV11-2 and TRBJ2-7, with D perhaps matching TRBD1 (6 bases). The V end was cut by 3 bases, the J end by 0 bases, with 12 bases between. Germline CDR1 is SGHAT and CDR2 is FQNNGV. The CDR3 is 15 residues long. CDR3 sequence: CASSFNRAYSYEQYF. The CDR3, as DNA: TGTGCCAGCAGCTTCAACAGGGCCTACTCCTACGAGCAGTACTTC. The full variable domain, rest sourced from reference TRBV11-2 and TRBJ2-7, is EAGVAQSPRYKIIEKRQSVAFWCNPISGHATLYWYQQILGQGPKLLIQFQNNGVVDDSQLPKDRFSAERLKGVDSTLKIQPAKLEDSAVYLCASSFNRAYSYEQYFGPGTRLTVT.

This CDR3 reads CASSLVTSATYEQYF. The CDR3 DNA is TGCGCCAGCAGCTTGGTCACTAGCGCCACCTACGAGCAGTACTTC. This chain connects TRBV5-1 to TRBJ2-7, with 7 bases lining up with TRBD2. Unmatched junction bases numbered 5, after V lost 0 bases and J lost 2 bases. The CDR3 sequence is 15 residues long. The germline V gene has CDR1 SGHRS and CDR2 YFSETQ.